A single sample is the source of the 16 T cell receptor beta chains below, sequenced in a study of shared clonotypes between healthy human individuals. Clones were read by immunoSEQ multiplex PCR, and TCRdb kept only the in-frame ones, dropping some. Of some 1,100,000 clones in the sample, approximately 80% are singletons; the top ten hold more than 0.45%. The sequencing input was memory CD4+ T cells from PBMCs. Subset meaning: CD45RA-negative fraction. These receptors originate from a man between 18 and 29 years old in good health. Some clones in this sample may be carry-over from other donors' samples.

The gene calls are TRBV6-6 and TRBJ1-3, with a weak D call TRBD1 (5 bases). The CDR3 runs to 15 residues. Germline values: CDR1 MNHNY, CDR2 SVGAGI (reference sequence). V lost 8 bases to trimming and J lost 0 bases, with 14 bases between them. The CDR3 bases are TGTGCCAGCCGGGACTCAAGTCGCTCTGGAAACACCATATATTTT. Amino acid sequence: CASRDSSRSGNTIYF.

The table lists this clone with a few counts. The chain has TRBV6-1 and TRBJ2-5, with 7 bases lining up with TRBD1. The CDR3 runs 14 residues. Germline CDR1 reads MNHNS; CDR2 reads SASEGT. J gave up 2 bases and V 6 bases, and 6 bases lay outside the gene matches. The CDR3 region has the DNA TGTGCCAGCAGACCCCGGACAGGTCAAGAGACCCAGTACTTC. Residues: CASRPRTGQETQYF.

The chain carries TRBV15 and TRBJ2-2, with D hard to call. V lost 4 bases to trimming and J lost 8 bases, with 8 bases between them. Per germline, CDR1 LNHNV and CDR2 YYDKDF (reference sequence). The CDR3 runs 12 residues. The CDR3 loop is CATSTRRGELFF. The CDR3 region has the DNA TGTGCCACCAGCACCCGGAGAGGGGAGCTGTTTTTT.

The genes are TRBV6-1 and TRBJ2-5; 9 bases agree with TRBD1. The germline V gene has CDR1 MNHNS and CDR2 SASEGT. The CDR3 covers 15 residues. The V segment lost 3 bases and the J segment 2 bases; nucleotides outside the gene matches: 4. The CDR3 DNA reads TGTGCCAGCAGTGAGGGGACAGGGCCTCAAGAGACCCAGTACTTC. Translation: CASSEGTGPQETQYF.

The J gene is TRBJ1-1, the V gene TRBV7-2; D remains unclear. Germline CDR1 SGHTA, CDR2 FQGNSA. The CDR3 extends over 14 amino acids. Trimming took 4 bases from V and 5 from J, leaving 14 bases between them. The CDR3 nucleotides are TGTGCCAGCAGCTGGATAAATCGAGGGACTGAAGCTTTCTTT. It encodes CASSWINRGTEAFF.

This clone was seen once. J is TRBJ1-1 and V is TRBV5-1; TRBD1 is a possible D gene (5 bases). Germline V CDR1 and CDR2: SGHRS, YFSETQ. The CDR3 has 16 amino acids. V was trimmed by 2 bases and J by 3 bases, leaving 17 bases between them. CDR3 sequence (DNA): TGCGCCAGCAGCTTTTCCGGGACGAATTCGTACACTGAAGCTTTCTTT. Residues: CASSFSGTNSYTEAFF.

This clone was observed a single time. For the CDR3, the DNA is TGTGCCAGCAGTTCGGAGGGGTTTAATGGCTACACCTTC. This translates into CASSSEGFNGYTF. V and J are TRBV27 and TRBJ1-2; D may be TRBD1 (5 bases). Germline V lookup: CDR1 MNHEY, CDR2 SMNVEV (reference sequence). Trimming removed 4 bases at V and 6 bases at J, with 12 bases between. This CDR3 has 13 residues.

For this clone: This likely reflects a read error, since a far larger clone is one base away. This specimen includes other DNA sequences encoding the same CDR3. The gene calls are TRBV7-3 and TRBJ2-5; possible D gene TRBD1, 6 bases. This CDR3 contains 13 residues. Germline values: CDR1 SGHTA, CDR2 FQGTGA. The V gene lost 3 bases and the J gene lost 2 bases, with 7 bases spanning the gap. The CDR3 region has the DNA TGTGCCAGCAGCTTGGACAGACAAGAGACCCAGTACTTC. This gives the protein CASSLDRQETQYF.

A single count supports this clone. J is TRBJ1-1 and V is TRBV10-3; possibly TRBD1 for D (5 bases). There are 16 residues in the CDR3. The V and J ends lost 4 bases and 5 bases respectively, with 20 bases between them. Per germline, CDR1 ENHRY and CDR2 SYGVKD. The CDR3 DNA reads TGTGCCATCAGTGGGGGCCCCAGGGCCCGAGGGACTGAAGCTTTCTTT. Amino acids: CAISGGPRARGTEAFF.

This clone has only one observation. The CDR3 DNA is TGTGCCAGCAGCCAAGCCCTTGACCAGCGGAAACTGTTTTTT. Residues: CASSQALDQRKLFF. The chain is built from TRBV14 and TRBJ1-4; D unclear. The germline V and J ends were trimmed by 1 base and 11 bases, with 14 bases remaining between them. This CDR3 comprises 14 residues. CDR1 and CDR2 (germline): SGHDN, FVKESK.

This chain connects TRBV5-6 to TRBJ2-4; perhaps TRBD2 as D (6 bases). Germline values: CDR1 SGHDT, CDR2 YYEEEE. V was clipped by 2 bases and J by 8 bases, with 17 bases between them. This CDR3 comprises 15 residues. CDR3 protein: CASSFRQAGGDIQYF. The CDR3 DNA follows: TGTGCCAGCAGCTTCCGCCAGGCAGGAGGGGACATTCAGTACTTC.

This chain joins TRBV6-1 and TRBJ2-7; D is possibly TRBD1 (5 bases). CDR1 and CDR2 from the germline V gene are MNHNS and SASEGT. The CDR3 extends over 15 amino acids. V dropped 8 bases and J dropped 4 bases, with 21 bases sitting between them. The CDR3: CASRPQGRAGYEQYF. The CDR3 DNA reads TGTGCCAGCCGCCCCCAGGGTCGGGCAGGGTACGAGCAGTACTTC.

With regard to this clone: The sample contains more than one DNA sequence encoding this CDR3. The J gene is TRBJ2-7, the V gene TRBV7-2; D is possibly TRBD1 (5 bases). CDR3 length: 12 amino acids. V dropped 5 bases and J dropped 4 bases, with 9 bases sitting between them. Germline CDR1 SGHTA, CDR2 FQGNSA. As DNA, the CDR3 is TGTGCCAGCAGCCCCCCAGGGTACGAGCAGTACTTC. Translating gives CASSPPGYEQYF. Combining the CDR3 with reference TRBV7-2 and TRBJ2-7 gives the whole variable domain GAGVSQSPSNKVTEKGKDVELRCDPISGHTALYWYRQSLGQGLEFLIYFQGNSAPDKSGLPSDRFSAERTGGSVSTLTIQRTQQEDSAVYLCASSPPGYEQYFGPGTRLTVT.

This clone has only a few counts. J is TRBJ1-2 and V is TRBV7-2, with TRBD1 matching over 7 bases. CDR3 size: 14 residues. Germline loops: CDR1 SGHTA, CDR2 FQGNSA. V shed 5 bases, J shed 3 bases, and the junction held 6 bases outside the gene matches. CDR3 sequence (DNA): TGTGCCAGCAGCCGCGCCGGGACAGACTATGGCTACACCTTC. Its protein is CASSRAGTDYGYTF.

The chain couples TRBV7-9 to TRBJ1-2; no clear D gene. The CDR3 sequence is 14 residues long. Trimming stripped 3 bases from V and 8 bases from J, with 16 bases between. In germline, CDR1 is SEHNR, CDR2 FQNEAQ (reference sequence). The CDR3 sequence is CASSFGQAVYGYTF. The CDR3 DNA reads TGTGCCAGCAGCTTCGGTCAGGCGGTCTACGGCTACACCTTC.

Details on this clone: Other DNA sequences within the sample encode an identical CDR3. CDR3 protein: CASSLGQGRETQYF. CDR3 nucleotides: TGCGCCAGCAGCTTGGGACAGGGCCGGGAGACCCAGTACTTC. V and J are TRBV5-1 and TRBJ2-5, with 7 nucleotides matching TRBD1. Germline V gene data show CDR1 as SGHRS and CDR2 as YFSETQ. This CDR3 has 14 amino acids. Trimming cost V 0 bases and J 5 bases; bases outside gene matches: 4.